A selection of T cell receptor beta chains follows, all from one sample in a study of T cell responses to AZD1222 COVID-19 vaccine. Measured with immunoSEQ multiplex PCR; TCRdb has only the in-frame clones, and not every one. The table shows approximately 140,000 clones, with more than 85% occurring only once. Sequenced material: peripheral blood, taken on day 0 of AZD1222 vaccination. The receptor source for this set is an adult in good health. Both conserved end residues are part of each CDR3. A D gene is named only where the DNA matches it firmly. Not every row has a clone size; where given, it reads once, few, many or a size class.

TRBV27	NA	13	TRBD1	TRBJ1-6	TGTGCCAGCACTCTAAGGGGGCATGGGCCCCTCCACTTT	CASTLRGHGPLHF
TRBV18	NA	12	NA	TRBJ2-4	TGTGCCAGCTCACCAGCCAAAAACATTCAGTACTTC	CASSPAKNIQYF
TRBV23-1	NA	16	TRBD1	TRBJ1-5	TGCGCCAGCAGTCAGCCGACAGGGGCGAGCAATCAGCCCCAGCATTTT	CASSQPTGASNQPQHF
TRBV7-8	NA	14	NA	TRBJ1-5	TGTGCCAGCAGCTTATCGGCTTGGGTCCAGCCCCAGCATTTT	CASSLSAWVQPQHF
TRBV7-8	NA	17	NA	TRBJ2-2	TGTGCCAGCAGCTTAGGTGGAGCGGGCCGGAACACCGGGGAGCTGTTTTTT	CASSLGGAGRNTGELFF
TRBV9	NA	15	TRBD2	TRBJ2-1	TGTGCCAGCAGCGGGACTAGCGGGCCCAACAATGAGCAGTTCTTC	CASSGTSGPNNEQFF
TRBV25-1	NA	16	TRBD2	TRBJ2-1	TGTGCCAGCAGTGATTTCACTAGCGGTTCCTACAATGAGCAGTTCTTC	CASSDFTSGSYNEQFF
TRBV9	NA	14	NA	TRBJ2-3	TGTGCCAGCAGCGTAGCTGTCAGCCCAGATACGCAGTATTTT	CASSVAVSPDTQYF
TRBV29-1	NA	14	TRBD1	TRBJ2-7	TGCAGCGTTGAAGGGGACAGCCTAACTTACGAGCAGTACTTC	CSVEGDSLTYEQYF
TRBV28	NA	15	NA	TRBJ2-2	TGTGCCAGCAGTCCTCCCCCTGAGAACACCGGGGAGCTGTTTTTT	CASSPPPENTGELFF
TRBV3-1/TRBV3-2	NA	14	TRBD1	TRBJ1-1	TGTGCCAGCGGACAGGGAGAAGGAAACACTGAAGCTTTCTTT	CASGQGEGNTEAFF
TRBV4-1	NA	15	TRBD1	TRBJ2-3	TGCGCCCGCAGCCCCCAGGGGGCAAGGACAGATACGCAGTATTTT	CARSPQGARTDTQYF
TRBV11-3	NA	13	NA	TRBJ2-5	TGTGCCAGCAGCTCCCCCCCCCAAGAGACCCAGTACTTC	CASSSPPQETQYF
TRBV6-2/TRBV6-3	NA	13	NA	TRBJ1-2	TGTGCCAGCAGTGAGTCGACACAGTCTGGCTACACCTTC	CASSESTQSGYTF
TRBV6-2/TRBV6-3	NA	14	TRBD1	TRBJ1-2	TGTGCCAGCAGTGACAGGGGGCGCGACTATGGCTACACCTTC	CASSDRGRDYGYTF
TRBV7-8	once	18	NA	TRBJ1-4	TGTGCCAGCAGCGCCGGGACAAGGGGCCCTGAGACTAATGAAAAACTGTTTTTT	CASSAGTRGPETNEKLFF
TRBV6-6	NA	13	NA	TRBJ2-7	TGTGCCAGCACCTACACGCCCAGCTACGAGCAGTACTTC	CASTYTPSYEQYF
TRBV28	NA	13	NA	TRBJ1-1	TGTGCCAGCAGCAGGCTGGCGAACACTGAAGCTTTCTTT	CASSRLANTEAFF
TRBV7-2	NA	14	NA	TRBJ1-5	TGTGCCAGCAGTATAAGGGGTCAGGGCCAGCCCCAGCATTTT	CASSIRGQGQPQHF
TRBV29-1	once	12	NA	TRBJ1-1	TGCAGCGGATATTTGGGGAACACTGAAGCTTTCTTT	CSGYLGNTEAFF
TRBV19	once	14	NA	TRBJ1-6	TGTGCCAGTAGTAATGAGGGATGGCGATCACCCCTCCACTTT	CASSNEGWRSPLHF
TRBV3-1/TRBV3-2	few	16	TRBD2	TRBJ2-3	TGTGCCAGCAGCCGAGCAGCGGGAGGGTCCACAGATACGCAGTATTTT	CASSRAAGGSTDTQYF
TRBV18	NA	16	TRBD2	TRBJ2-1	TGTGCCAGCTCACCCGCTACGGGAGGGGTCAGCGATGAGCAGTTCTTC	CASSPATGGVSDEQFF
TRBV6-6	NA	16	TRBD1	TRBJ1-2	TGTGCCAGCAGAGGGCCCACAGGGGGCAGAACGGGTGGCTACACCTTC	CASRGPTGGRTGGYTF
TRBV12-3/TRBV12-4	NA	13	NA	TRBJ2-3	TGTGCCAGCACTCTAGGGGGCACAGATACGCAGTATTTT	CASTLGGTDTQYF
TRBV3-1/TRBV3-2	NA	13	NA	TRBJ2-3	TGTGCCAGCAGCCAAGATTCGACAGATACGCAGTATTTT	CASSQDSTDTQYF
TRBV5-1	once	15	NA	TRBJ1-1	TGCGCCAGCAGCTTTTTAGACGGAGTGAACACTGAAGCTTTCTTT	CASSFLDGVNTEAFF
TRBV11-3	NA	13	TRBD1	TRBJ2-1	TGTGCCAGCGGGACAGGGACCCACAATGAGCAGTTCTTC	CASGTGTHNEQFF